These 20 T cell receptor beta chains originate from one sample sequenced in a study of cytomegalovirus exposure and HLA in healthy donors. The study ran its PCR with 60 Vbeta and 13 Jbeta primers. The table came from immunoSEQ multiplex PCR; TCRdb's copy has only in-frame clones and leaves some out. There are 190,000 or so clones in the sample; around 86% occur only once, and around 1.6% lies in the top ten. Sequenced input: PBMCs. The source of these receptors is a man in his fifties or sixties in good health and CMV-seronegative.

The rearrangement joins TRBV18 to TRBJ2-7, with 7 bases aligning to TRBD1. V shed 1 base and J 7 bases; nucleotides not matched to a gene: 4. CDR3 length equals 13 residues. Looked up from germline, CDR1 is KGHSH and CDR2 is LQKENI. The DNA for the CDR3 is TGTGCCAGCTCACCACTAATGGACAGGGAGCAGTACTTC. This encodes CASSPLMDREQYF.

The chain joins TRBV5-1 to TRBJ2-7, with a possible D match to TRBD1 (6 bases). The germline V gene encodes CDR1 SGHRS and CDR2 YFSETQ. This CDR3 is 13 amino acids long. V dropped 2 bases and J dropped 3 bases, with 9 bases sitting between them. CDR3 in DNA: TGCGCCAGCAGCTTACAACAGGGCTACGAGCAGTACTTC. This gives the protein CASSLQQGYEQYF.

The chain carries TRBV11-3 and TRBJ1-1; TRBD1 matches at 9 bases. The CDR3 loop spans 14 amino acids. With V trimmed by 2 bases and J by 7 bases, 5 bases remained unmatched. The germline V gene encodes CDR1 SGHNT and CDR2 YENEEA. This chain's CDR3 is CASSLTGQGVEAFF. The CDR3 nucleotides are TGTGCCAGCAGCTTAACGGGACAGGGTGTTGAAGCTTTCTTT.

The chain couples TRBV10-3 to TRBJ1-1; 7 bases map to TRBD1. This CDR3 spans 15 amino acids. V shed 4 bases, J shed 1 base, and the junction held 6 bases outside the gene matches. Germline V lookup: CDR1 ENHRY, CDR2 SYGVKD. CDR3 coding DNA: TGTGCCATCAGTGCCATGGGACAGAAGAACACTGAAGCTTTCTTT. Translated: CAISAMGQKNTEAFF.

As for this clone: The same CDR3 is also encoded by other DNA sequences in this sample. J is TRBJ2-7 and V is TRBV7-2, with TRBD1 identical over 10 bases. The V gene's germline CDR1 is SGHTA and CDR2 FQGNSA. V shed 1 base, J shed 1 base, and the junction held 4 bases outside the gene matches. This CDR3 comprises 16 residues. The CDR3 DNA sequence: TGTGCCAGCAGCTTAGTAGGGACAGGGGTATCCTACGAGCAGTACTTC. Its protein is CASSLVGTGVSYEQYF.

J is TRBJ2-5 and V is TRBV27; the D is unclear. The length of the CDR3 is 14 residues. The V end lost 2 bases, the J end lost 1 base, and 8 bases lay between the germline ends. The germline gives CDR1 MNHEY, CDR2 SMNVEV (reference sequence). CDR3 DNA: TGTGCCAGCAGTTTAAGCCAGCGCCAAGAGACCCAGTACTTC. As protein: CASSLSQRQETQYF.

The rearrangement joins TRBV21-1 to TRBJ1-2. TRBV21-1 is annotated as a pseudogene. The length of the CDR3 is 16 residues. CDR3 in DNA: TGTGCCAGCAGCAAAGCGCGGGTGGCCGCACCTTATGGCTACACCTTC. Translated, it gives CASSKARVAAPYGYTF.

This chain uses TRBV7-9 with TRBJ2-7; maybe TRBD1 (7 bases). The germline gives CDR1 SEHNR, CDR2 FQNEAQ (reference sequence). V lost 6 bases and J 2 bases, leaving 11 bases between the germline ends. CDR3 length: 13 residues. This CDR3 is CASRGGTAYEQYF. DNA for the CDR3: TGTGCCAGCAGAGGAGGGACAGCCTACGAGCAGTACTTC.

The chain has TRBV7-3 and TRBJ2-1, with unresolved D. The CDR3 is 13 amino acids. Germline V CDR1 and CDR2: SGHTA, FQGTGA. Trimming left V 8 bases short and J 6 bases short, with 14 bases between. This CDR3 is CASFAVPANEQFF. The CDR3 nucleotides read TGTGCCAGCTTCGCGGTCCCCGCCAATGAGCAGTTCTTC.

V is TRBV18 and J is TRBJ1-2; D might be TRBD1 (5 bases). The CDR3 contains 14 residues. Trimming stripped 8 bases from V and 8 bases from J, with 21 bases between. Germline V gene sequence: CDR1 KGHSH, CDR2 LQKENI. For the CDR3, the DNA is TGTGCCAGCACCCACTCCGGGGGGAATATAGGCTACACCTTC. Encoded protein: CASTHSGGNIGYTF.

The chain recombines TRBV5-5 with TRBJ2-2, with 7 positions matching TRBD2. The CDR3 is 17 amino acids. Germline V CDR1 and CDR2: SGHKS, YYEKEE (reference sequence). With V trimmed by 7 bases and J by 1 base, 13 bases remained unmatched. The CDR3 sequence: CASAIQAGTKNTGELFF. The CDR3 DNA follows: TGTGCCAGCGCAATACAAGCCGGGACTAAGAACACCGGGGAGCTGTTTTTT.

The chain combines TRBV15 with TRBJ2-5; TRBD1 matches at 11 bases. The length of the CDR3 is 15 residues. Germline assignment: CDR1 LNHNV and CDR2 YYDKDF (reference sequence). V lost 5 bases to trimming and J lost 6 bases; unmatched junction nucleotides: 8. The DNA for the CDR3 is TGTGCCACCAGCGGTGGGACAGGGGGAATTCAGACCCAGTACTTC. It encodes CATSGGTGGIQTQYF.

The chain uses TRBV19 and TRBJ1-5; no clear D. Trimming took 4 bases from V and 4 from J, leaving 5 bases between them. The CDR3 runs 12 residues. Germline CDR1 is LNHDA and CDR2 is SQIVND (reference sequence). In nucleotides, the CDR3 is TGTGCCAGTAGTAGCAGGAATCAGCCCCAGCATTTT. Amino acid sequence: CASSSRNQPQHF.

V gene TRBV6-5 combines with J gene TRBJ1-3, with 10 positions matching TRBD1. The germline V gene has CDR1 MNHEY and CDR2 SVGAGI. CDR3 length equals 15 residues. Losses at the gene ends were 2 bases for V and 4 bases for J; bases not matched to a gene: 2. The CDR3 loop is CASSYDRGRGNTIYF. In DNA form, the CDR3 reads TGTGCCAGCAGTTACGACAGGGGGCGCGGAAACACCATATATTTT.

The chain carries TRBV7-6 and TRBJ2-2; 10 bases fit TRBD2. The CDR3 sequence is 16 residues long. Germline V CDR1 and CDR2: SGHVS, FNYEAQ. V shed 2 bases, J shed 5 bases, and the junction held 5 bases outside the gene matches. The CDR3 sequence: CASSLLSGGATGELFF. The DNA for the CDR3 is TGTGCCAGCAGCTTACTGAGCGGGGGGGCGACCGGGGAGCTGTTTTTT.

J is TRBJ2-2 and V is TRBV19, with TRBD2 matching 12 bases. This CDR3 region has 18 residues. V was pared by 2 bases and J by 5 bases, with 9 bases of the junction left unmatched. Germline V gene lookup returns CDR1 LNHDA and CDR2 SQIVND (reference sequence). This chain's CDR3 is CASSISLAGGPRTGELFF. CDR3 nucleotide sequence: TGTGCCAGTAGTATATCCCTAGCGGGGGGGCCGCGGACCGGGGAGCTGTTTTTT.

This chain uses TRBV29-1 with TRBJ1-1; D gene ambiguous. Trimming shortened V by 6 bases and J by 1 base, and 12 bases separated the two germline ends. CDR1 SQVTM and CDR2 ANQGSEA come from the germline V gene. CDR3 length: 13 residues. CDR3 nucleotides: TGCAGCGTCCGTGCGGTAACGAACACTGAAGCTTTCTTT. Amino acids: CSVRAVTNTEAFF.

The chain recombines TRBV6-1 with TRBJ1-1; D not resolved. V lost 7 bases to trimming and J lost 5 bases, with 14 bases between them. The CDR3 runs to 13 residues. Germline CDR1 reads MNHNS; CDR2 reads SASEGT. CDR3 in amino acids: CASTKAGITEAFF. Written as DNA, the CDR3 is TGTGCCAGCACCAAAGCGGGGATTACTGAAGCTTTCTTT.

The sample holds one count of this clone. The chain joins TRBV18 to TRBJ1-2; D is undetermined. Trimming removed 0 bases at V and 1 base at J, with 12 bases between. The CDR3 covers 16 residues. Germline lookup yields CDR1 KGHSH and CDR2 LQKENI. CDR3 nucleotide sequence: TGTGCCAGCTCACCACCCCCCCCGAGAGTTAACTATGGCTACACCTTC. Encoded protein: CASSPPPPRVNYGYTF.

This sequence joins TRBV7-2 and TRBJ2-1, with D perhaps matching TRBD2 (5 bases). The CDR3 spans 12 residues. Trimming pared 3 bases from V and 10 bases from J, leaving 10 bases between. Germline lookup yields CDR1 SGHTA and CDR2 FQGNSA. Written as DNA, the CDR3 is TGTGCCAGCAGCTTCGTAGCGAACGAGCAGTTCTTC. Its translation is CASSFVANEQFF.